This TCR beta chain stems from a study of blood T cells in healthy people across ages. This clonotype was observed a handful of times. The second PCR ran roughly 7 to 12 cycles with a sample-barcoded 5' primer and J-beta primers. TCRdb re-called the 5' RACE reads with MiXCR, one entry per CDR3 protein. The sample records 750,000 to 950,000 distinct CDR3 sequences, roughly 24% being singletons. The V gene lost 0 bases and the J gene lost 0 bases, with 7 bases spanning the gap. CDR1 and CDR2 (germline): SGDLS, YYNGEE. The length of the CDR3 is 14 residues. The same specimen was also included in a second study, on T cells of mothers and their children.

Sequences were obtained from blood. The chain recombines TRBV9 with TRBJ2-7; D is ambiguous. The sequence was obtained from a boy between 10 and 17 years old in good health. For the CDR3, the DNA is TGTGCCAGCAGCGTAGGTGACCTCTCCTACGAGCAGTACTTC. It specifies CASSVGDLSYEQYF.